This T cell receptor (beta chain) was obtained from a study of brain T cells in children with intractable seizures. Produced via immunoSEQ multiplex PCR; TCRdb's table is partial and in-frame only. The table lists 100,000 to 120,000 clones, roughly 94% of them singletons. On this clone itself: What it recognizes is unknown.

Findings of the study overall: HCMV serostatus was not known, and viral specificity came from CDR3 similarity only.

The TCR comes from a boy in the first two years of life with hemimegalencephaly and intractable seizures. The sequences come from peripheral blood, collected at surgery.

The CDR3 loop reads CASSLDSRTGGNEQFF. The CDR3 coding sequence is TGTGCCAGCAGCTTAGATAGCCGGACAGGGGGGAATGAGCAGTTCTTC. This chain connects TRBV11-2 to TRBJ2-1; 10 nucleotides line up with TRBD1. The J segment lost 7 bases and the V segment lost 0 bases, leaving 6 bases of the junction unmatched. Looked up from germline, CDR1 is SGHAT and CDR2 is FQNNGV. CDR3 length: 16 amino acids.